This is a list of T cell receptor beta chains from one sample in a study of regulatory T cells in long-lasting Graves disease. TCRdb itself ran the multiplex PCR reads through MiXCR, one entry per CDR3 protein. The table shows approximately 440,000 distinct CDR3 sequences, with 15% to 20% occurring only once. This same sample was also taken into another study, of T cells in Graves' hyperthyroidism and ophthalmopathy.

The starting material was peripheral blood mononuclear cells (PBMCs), obtained at new diagnosis, from a patient treated with antithyroid drugs. Every receptor here comes from a man in his forties or fifties with Graves disease. Each CDR3 is given with its conserved first and last residue. A D gene is named only where the DNA matches it firmly. Expanded clones get a size class; other rows say once, few or many, or leave the size out.

J gene: TRBJ2-7; clone size: NA; V gene: TRBV7-6; D gene: NA; CDR3 protein: CASIEGGEQYF; CDR3 DNA: TGTGCCAGCATCGAGGGGGGTGAGCAGTACTTC
J gene: TRBJ2-3; clone size: NA; V gene: TRBV7-2; D gene: TRBD1; CDR3 protein: CASSSGDSRTDTQYF; CDR3 DNA: TGTGCCAGCAGCTCAGGGGACAGTAGGACAGATACGCAGTATTTT
J gene: TRBJ2-1; clone size: few; V gene: TRBV11-1; D gene: TRBD2; CDR3 protein: CASSSRLLAGMGEQFF; CDR3 DNA: TGTGCCAGCAGTTCCCGCCTACTAGCGGGGATGGGTGAGCAGTTCTTC
J gene: TRBJ2-5; clone size: many; V gene: TRBV18; D gene: TRBD1; CDR3 protein: CASSPGTGSEETQYF; CDR3 DNA: TGTGCCAGCTCACCAGGGACAGGGTCGGAAGAGACCCAGTACTTC
J gene: TRBJ2-2; clone size: NA; V gene: TRBV2; D gene: TRBD2; CDR3 protein: CASDRRRLAGGPTGELFF; CDR3 DNA: TGTGCCAGCGATCGGCGTCGGCTAGCGGGAGGGCCGACCGGGGAGCTGTTTTTT
J gene: TRBJ2-3; clone size: many; V gene: TRBV30; D gene: NA; CDR3 protein: CAWSATVSTDTQYF; CDR3 DNA: TGTGCCTGGAGTGCGACAGTTAGCACAGATACGCAGTATTTT
J gene: TRBJ2-2; clone size: NA; V gene: TRBV5-1; D gene: NA; CDR3 protein: CASWLGRAGELFF; CDR3 DNA: TGCGCCAGCTGGCTAGGGCGCGCCGGGGAGCTGTTTTTT
J gene: TRBJ1-5; clone size: few; V gene: TRBV7-9; D gene: NA; CDR3 protein: CASSLGGFQEPQHF; CDR3 DNA: TGTGCCAGCAGCTTAGGAGGCTTTCAAGAGCCCCAGCATTTT
J gene: TRBJ2-5; clone size: NA; V gene: TRBV2; D gene: TRBD2; CDR3 protein: CARGTSGYRGETQYF; CDR3 DNA: TGTGCCAGAGGGACTAGCGGCTACAGGGGAGAGACCCAGTACTTC
J gene: TRBJ1-2; clone size: NA; V gene: TRBV24-1; D gene: NA; CDR3 protein: CATSEGLNYGYTF; CDR3 DNA: TGTGCCACCAGTGAGGGACTAAACTATGGCTACACCTTC
J gene: TRBJ2-1; clone size: NA; V gene: TRBV11-3; D gene: TRBD2; CDR3 protein: CASSPPGTSGLGEQFF; CDR3 DNA: TGTGCCAGCAGCCCACCCGGGACTAGCGGCCTGGGGGAGCAGTTCTTC
J gene: TRBJ2-7; clone size: NA; V gene: TRBV6-1; D gene: NA; CDR3 protein: CASSRGKSSYEQYF; CDR3 DNA: TGTGCCAGCAGCCGGGGGAAGAGCTCCTACGAGCAGTACTTC